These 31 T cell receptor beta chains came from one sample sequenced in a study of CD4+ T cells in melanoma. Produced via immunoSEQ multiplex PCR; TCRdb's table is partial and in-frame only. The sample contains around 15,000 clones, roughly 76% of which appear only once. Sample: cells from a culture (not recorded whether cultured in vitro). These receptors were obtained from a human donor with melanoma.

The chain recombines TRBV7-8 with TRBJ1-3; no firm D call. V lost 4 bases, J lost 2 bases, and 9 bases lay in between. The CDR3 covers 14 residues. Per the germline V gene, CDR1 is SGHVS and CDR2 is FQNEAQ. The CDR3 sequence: CASSSLWAGNTIYF. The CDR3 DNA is TGTGCCAGCAGCTCGCTTTGGGCTGGAAACACCATATATTTT.

The CDR3 protein is CASSLAVGGPGTDTQYF. The CDR3 DNA sequence: TGTGCCAGCAGCTTAGCGGTTGGAGGGCCCGGCACAGATACGCAGTATTTT. The J gene is TRBJ2-3, the V gene TRBV7-9; tentatively, D is TRBD2 (6 bases). V was pared by 0 bases and J by 1 base, with 14 bases between. The germline V gene has CDR1 SEHNR and CDR2 FQNEAQ (reference sequence). The CDR3 extends over 17 amino acids.

The CDR3, as DNA: TGTGCCAGCAGCCAAGATCCCAGGGTTTCTAGCACAGATACGCAGTATTTT. The encoded protein is CASSQDPRVSSTDTQYF. The gene calls are TRBV14 and TRBJ2-3, with a tentative D call TRBD1 (5 bases). This CDR3 contains 17 residues. CDR1 is SGHDN, CDR2 FVKESK, per germline. Between the trimmed V and J ends, which lost 0 bases and 0 bases, there was a span of 13 bases.

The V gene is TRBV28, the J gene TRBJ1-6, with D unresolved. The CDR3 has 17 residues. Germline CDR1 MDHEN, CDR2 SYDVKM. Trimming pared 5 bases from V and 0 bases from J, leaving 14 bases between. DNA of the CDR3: TGTGCCAGCAGTCCCCCCCTGGGGAGCTCCTATAATTCACCCCTCCACTTT. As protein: CASSPPLGSSYNSPLHF. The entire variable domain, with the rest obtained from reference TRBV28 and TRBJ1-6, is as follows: DVKVTQSSRYLVKRTGEKVFLECVQDMDHENMFWYRQDPGLGLRLIYFSYDVKMKEKGDIPEGYSVSREKKERFSLILESASTNQTSMYLCASSPPLGSSYNSPLHFGNGTRLTVT.

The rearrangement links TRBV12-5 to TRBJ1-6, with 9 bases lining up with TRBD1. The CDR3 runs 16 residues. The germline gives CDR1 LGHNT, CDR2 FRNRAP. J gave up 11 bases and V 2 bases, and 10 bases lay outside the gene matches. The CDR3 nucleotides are TGTGCTAGTGGTTTGATAACCGGGACAGGGAAAACACCCCTCCACTTT. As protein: CASGLITGTGKTPLHF.

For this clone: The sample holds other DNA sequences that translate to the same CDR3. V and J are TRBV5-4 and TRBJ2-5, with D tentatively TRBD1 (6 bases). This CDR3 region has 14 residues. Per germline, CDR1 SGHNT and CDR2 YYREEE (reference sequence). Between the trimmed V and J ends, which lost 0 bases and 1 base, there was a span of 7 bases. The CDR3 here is CASSLAGAQETQYF. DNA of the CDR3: TGTGCCAGCAGCTTGGCAGGGGCCCAAGAGACCCAGTACTTC.

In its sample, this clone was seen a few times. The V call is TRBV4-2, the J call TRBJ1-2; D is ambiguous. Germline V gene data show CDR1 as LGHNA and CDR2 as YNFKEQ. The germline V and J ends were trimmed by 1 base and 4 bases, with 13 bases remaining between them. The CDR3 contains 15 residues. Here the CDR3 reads CASSQGPGLFYGYTF. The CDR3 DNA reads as TGTGCCAGCAGCCAAGGCCCGGGCTTATTCTATGGCTACACCTTC.

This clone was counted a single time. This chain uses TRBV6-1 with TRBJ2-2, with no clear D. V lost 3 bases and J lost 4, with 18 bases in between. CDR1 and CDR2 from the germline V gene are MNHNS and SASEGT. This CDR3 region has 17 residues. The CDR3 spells CASSDGSGVIFTGELFF. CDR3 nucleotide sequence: TGTGCCAGCAGTGACGGAAGTGGGGTTATATTCACCGGGGAGCTGTTTTTT.

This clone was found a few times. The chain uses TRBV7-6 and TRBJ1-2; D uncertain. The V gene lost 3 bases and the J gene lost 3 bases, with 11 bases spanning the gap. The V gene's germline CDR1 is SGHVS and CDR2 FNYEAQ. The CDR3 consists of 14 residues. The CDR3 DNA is TGTGCCAGCAGCTTGCGGGCCGGAGACTATGGCTACACCTTC. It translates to CASSLRAGDYGYTF.

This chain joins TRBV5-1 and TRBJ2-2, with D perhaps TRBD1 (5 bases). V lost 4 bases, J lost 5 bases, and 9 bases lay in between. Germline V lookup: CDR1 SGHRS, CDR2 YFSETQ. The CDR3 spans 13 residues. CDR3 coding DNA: TGCGCCAGCAGCCTCCGACAGACCGGGGAGCTGTTTTTT. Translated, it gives CASSLRQTGELFF.

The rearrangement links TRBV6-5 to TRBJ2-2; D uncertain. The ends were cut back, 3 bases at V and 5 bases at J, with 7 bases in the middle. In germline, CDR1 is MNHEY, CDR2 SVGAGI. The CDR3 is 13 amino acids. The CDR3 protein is CASSYSRTGELFF. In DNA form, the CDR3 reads TGTGCCAGCAGTTATAGCCGGACCGGGGAGCTGTTTTTT.

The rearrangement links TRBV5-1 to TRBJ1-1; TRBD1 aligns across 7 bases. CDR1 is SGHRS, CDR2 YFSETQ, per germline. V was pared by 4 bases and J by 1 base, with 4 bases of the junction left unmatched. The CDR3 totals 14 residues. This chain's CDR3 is CASSRGGKNTEAFF. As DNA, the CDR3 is TGCGCCAGCAGCCGAGGGGGCAAGAACACTGAAGCTTTCTTT.

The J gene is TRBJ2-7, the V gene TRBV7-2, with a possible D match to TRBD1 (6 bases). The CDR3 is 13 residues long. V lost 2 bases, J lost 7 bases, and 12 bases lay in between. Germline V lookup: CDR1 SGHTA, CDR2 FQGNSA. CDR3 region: CASSLKGVTEQYF. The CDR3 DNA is TGTGCCAGCAGCTTAAAGGGGGTTACGGAGCAGTACTTC.

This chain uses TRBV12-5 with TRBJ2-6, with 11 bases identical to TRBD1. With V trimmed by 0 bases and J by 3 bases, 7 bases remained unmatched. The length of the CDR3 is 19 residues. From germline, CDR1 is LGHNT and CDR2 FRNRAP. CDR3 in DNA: TGTGCTAGTGGTTTGGTACCATGGGACAGGGGGTTTGGGGCCAACGTCCTGACTTTC. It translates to CASGLVPWDRGFGANVLTF.

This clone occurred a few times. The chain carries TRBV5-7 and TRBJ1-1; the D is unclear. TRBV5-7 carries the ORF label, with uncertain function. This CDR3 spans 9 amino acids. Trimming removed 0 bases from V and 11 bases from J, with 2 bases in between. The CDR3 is CASSLVAFF. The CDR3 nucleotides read TGTGCCAGCAGCTTGGTCGCTTTCTTT.

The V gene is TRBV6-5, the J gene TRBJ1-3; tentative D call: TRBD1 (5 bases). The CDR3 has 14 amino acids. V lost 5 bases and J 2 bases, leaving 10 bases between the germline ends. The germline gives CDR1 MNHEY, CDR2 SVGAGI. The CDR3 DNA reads TGTGCCAGCAGTGCTCGGGGGGCTGGAAACACCATATATTTT. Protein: CASSARGAGNTIYF.

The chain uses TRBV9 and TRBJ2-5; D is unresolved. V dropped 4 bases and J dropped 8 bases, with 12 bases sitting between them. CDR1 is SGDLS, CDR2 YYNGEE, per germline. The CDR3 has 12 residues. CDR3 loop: CASSPPRGTQYF. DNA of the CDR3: TGTGCCAGCAGCCCCCCCCGTGGTACCCAGTACTTC.

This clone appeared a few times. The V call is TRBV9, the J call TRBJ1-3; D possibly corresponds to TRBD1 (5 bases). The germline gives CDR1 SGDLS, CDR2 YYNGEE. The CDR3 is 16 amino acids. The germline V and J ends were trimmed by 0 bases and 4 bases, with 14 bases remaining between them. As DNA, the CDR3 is TGTGCCAGCAGCGTAGTAGGAGGGGACGACGGAAACACCATATATTTT. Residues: CASSVVGGDDGNTIYF.

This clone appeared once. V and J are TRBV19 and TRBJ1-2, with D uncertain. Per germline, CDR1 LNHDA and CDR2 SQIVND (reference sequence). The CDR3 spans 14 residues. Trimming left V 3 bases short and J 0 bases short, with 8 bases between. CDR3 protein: CASSITESNYGYTF. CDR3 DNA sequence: TGTGCCAGTAGTATTACAGAATCTAACTATGGCTACACCTTC.

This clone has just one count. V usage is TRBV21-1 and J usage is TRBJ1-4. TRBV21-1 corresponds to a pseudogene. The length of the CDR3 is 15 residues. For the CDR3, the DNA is TGTGCCAGCAGCAGCCTGGACGGTTGTAATGAAAAACTGTTTTTT. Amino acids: CASSSLDGCNEKLFF.

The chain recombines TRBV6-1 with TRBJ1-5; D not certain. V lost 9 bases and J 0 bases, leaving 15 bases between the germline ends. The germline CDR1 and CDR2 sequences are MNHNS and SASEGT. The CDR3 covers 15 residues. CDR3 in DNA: TGTGCCAGTGAAGCCGTGATTTATAGCAATCAGCCCCAGCATTTT. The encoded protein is CASEAVIYSNQPQHF.

The CDR3 DNA reads TGTGCCAGCAGCCTTGGTCGGGGGAAACTTGCCAAAAACATTCAGTACTTC. Protein: CASSLGRGKLAKNIQYF. The chain carries TRBV14 and TRBJ2-4; D is possibly TRBD2 (6 bases). The germline V gene has CDR1 SGHDN and CDR2 FVKESK. This CDR3 spans 17 amino acids. The germline V and J ends were trimmed by 4 bases and 1 base, with 17 bases remaining between them.

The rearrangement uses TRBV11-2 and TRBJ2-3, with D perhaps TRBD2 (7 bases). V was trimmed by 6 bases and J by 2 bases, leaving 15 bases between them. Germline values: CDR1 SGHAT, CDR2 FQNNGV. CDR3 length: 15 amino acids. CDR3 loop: CASRTGGLLTDTQYF. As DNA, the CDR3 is TGTGCCAGCAGAACCGGGGGGCTCCTCACAGATACGCAGTATTTT.

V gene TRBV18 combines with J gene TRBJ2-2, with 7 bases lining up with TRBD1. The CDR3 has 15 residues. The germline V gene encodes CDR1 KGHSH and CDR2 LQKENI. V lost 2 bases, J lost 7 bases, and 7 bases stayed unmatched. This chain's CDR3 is CASSPSRQGSGELFF. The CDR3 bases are TGTGCCAGCTCACCATCCAGACAGGGCAGCGGGGAGCTGTTTTTT.

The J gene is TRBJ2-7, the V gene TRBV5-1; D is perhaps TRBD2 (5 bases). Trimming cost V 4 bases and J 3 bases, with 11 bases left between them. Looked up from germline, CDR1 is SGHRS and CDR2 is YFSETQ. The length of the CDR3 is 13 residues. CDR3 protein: CASSTYGDYEQYF. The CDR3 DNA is TGCGCCAGCAGCACCTACGGGGACTACGAGCAGTACTTC.

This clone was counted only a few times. DNA for the CDR3: TGTGCCAGCAGCGCCTATACAGTGAACACTGAAGCTTTCTTT. It encodes CASSAYTVNTEAFF. The chain combines TRBV7-2 with TRBJ1-1; D uncertain. The V and J ends lost 5 bases and 0 bases respectively, with 10 bases between them. This CDR3 comprises 14 residues. Germline values: CDR1 SGHTA, CDR2 FQGNSA. The variable domain in full, with the rest retrieved from reference TRBV7-2 and TRBJ1-1, is GAGVSQSPSNKVTEKGKDVELRCDPISGHTALYWYRQSLGQGLEFLIYFQGNSAPDKSGLPSDRFSAERTGGSVSTLTIQRTQQEDSAVYLCASSAYTVNTEAFFGQGTRLTVV.

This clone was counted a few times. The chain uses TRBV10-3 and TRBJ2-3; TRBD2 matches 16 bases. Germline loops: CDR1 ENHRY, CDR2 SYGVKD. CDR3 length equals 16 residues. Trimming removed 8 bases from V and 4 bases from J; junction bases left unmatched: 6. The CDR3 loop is CAIGTSGGAIADTQYF. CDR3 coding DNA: TGTGCCATCGGGACTAGCGGGGGGGCCATCGCAGATACGCAGTATTTT.

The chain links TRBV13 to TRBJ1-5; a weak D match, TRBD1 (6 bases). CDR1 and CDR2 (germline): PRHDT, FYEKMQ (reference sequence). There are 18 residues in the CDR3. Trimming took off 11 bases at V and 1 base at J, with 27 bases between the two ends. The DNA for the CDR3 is TGTGCCGGCGGTGAATTTCGGGGGGGGCCACGGAGCAATCAGCCCCAGCATTTT. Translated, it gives CAGGEFRGGPRSNQPQHF.

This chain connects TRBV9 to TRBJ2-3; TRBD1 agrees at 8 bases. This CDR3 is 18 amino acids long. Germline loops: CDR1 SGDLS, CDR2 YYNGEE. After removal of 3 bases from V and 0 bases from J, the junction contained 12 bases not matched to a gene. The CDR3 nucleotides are TGTGCCAGCAGCGCCCGCGGACAGGGTACGATGAGCACAGATACGCAGTATTTT. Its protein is CASSARGQGTMSTDTQYF. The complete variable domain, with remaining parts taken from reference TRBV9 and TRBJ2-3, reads DSGVTQTPKHLITATGQRVTLRCSPRSGDLSVYWYQQSLDQGLQFLIQYYNGEERAKGNILERFSAQQFPDLHSELNLSSLELGDSALYFCASSARGQGTMSTDTQYFGPGTRLTVL.

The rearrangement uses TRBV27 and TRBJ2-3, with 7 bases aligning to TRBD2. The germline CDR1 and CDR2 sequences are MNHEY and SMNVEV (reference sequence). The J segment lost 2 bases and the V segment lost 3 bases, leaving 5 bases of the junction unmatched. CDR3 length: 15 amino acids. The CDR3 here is CASSFRGSDTDTQYF. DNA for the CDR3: TGTGCCAGCAGTTTCCGCGGGAGTGACACAGATACGCAGTATTTT.

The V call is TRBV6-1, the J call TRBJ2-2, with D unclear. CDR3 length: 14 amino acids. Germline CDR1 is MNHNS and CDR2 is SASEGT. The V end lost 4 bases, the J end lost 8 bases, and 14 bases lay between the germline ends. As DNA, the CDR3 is TGTGCCAGCAGTGCGGACCCGTCTTCGGGGGAGCTGTTTTTT. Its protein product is CASSADPSSGELFF.